The next 25 T cell receptor beta chains were all read from a single sample in a study of T-cell memory formation after mild COVID-19 (dated by TCRdb to the early 2020s). The library relied on 5' RACE. Sequencing was carried out with an Illumina NovaSeq 6000. In-frame beta chains were kept once TCRdb had trimmed the public reads at Q25 with fastp and called clones with MiXCR. Records with the same CDR3 protein are collapsed into one entry carrying the most frequent genes and DNA. This sample gives 350,000 to 450,000 distinct CDR3 sequences in total; around 27% of them show up just once. Approximately 15% of the sample is in the top ten clones. The sample consisted of PBMCs or a T cell subset sorted from them (not recorded which). The receptors stem from an adult woman who had mild COVID-19 (a few samples of this study predate the infection). The sample titles of this study are shuffled in the database, so cell type and time point are left out; the donor was told from shared clones.

DNA of the CDR3: TGTGCCAGCAGCCGAAAGACAGGGGAGTGGGAGACCCAGTACTTC. Translation gives CASSRKTGEWETQYF. V usage is TRBV7-9 and J usage is TRBJ2-5; the match to TRBD1 covers 8 bases. CDR3 size: 15 residues. V shed 5 bases and J 5 bases; nucleotides not matched to a gene: 10. Germline V gene lookup returns CDR1 SEHNR and CDR2 FQNEAQ (reference sequence).

In this sample, this clonotype turned up many times. The V gene is TRBV5-1, the J gene TRBJ2-5; no clear D. Germline V lookup: CDR1 SGHRS, CDR2 YFSETQ. V was clipped by 4 bases and J by 5 bases, with 9 bases between them. CDR3 length equals 12 residues. Here the CDR3 reads CASSPGWETQYF. CDR3 in DNA: TGCGCCAGCAGCCCTGGGTGGGAGACCCAGTACTTC.

In this sample, this clonotype turned up many times. The gene calls are TRBV7-2 and TRBJ2-7, with D perhaps matching TRBD2 (6 bases). V lost 1 base to trimming and J lost 9 bases, with 19 bases between them. Germline V gene sequence: CDR1 SGHTA, CDR2 FQGNSA. The CDR3 is 15 residues long. As DNA, the CDR3 is TGTGCCAGCAGCTTAGATCTTAGGGGCTACGGGGGGCAGTACTTC. Encoded protein: CASSLDLRGYGGQYF. The full variable domain, completed using reference TRBV7-2 and TRBJ2-7, is GAGVSQSPSNKVTEKGKDVELRCDPISGHTALYWYRQSLGQGLEFLIYFQGNSAPDKSGLPSDRFSAERTGGSVSTLTIQRTQQEDSAVYLCASSLDLRGYGGQYFGPGTRLTVT.

The rearrangement links TRBV7-6 to TRBJ2-5, with D possibly matching TRBD2 (5 bases). CDR3 size: 15 residues. V lost 0 bases and J 1 base, leaving 9 bases between the germline ends. Germline loops: CDR1 SGHVS, CDR2 FNYEAQ. The CDR3 is CASSLAAGRQETQYF. The CDR3 coding sequence is TGTGCCAGCAGCTTAGCGGCGGGCCGCCAAGAGACCCAGTACTTC.

In its sample, this clonotype was seen a few times. V and J are TRBV5-1 and TRBJ2-1; 13 bases match TRBD2. This CDR3 is built from 18 residues. Unmatched junction bases numbered 3, after V lost 0 bases and J lost 0 bases. Germline assignment: CDR1 SGHRS and CDR2 YFSETQ. The CDR3 is CASSLELAGGNSYNEQFF. In DNA form, the CDR3 reads TGCGCCAGCAGCTTGGAACTAGCGGGGGGGAACTCCTACAATGAGCAGTTCTTC.

Only a few counts were recorded for this clonotype. This sequence joins TRBV5-1 and TRBJ2-7, with D unresolved. CDR3 length: 13 residues. Trimming shortened V by 0 bases and J by 3 bases, and 7 bases separated the two germline ends. Germline V gene sequence: CDR1 SGHRS, CDR2 YFSETQ. DNA for the CDR3: TGCGCCAGCAGCTTGGGGAGATTCTACGAGCAGTACTTC. It specifies CASSLGRFYEQYF.

The chain joins TRBV30 to TRBJ2-3; 7 bases fit TRBD1. With 2 bases clipped from V and 2 bases from J, the junction kept 4 bases outside the gene matches. Germline V gene lookup returns CDR1 GTSNPN and CDR2 SVGIG (reference sequence). The CDR3 length is 14 residues. CDR3 nucleotide sequence: TGTGCCTGGAGTACCACAGGGGCCACAGATACGCAGTATTTT. It yields the protein CAWSTTGATDTQYF.

This clonotype was found many times. V and J are TRBV25-1 and TRBJ1-1; D might be TRBD1 (5 bases). The CDR3 is made up of 13 amino acids. Germline CDR1 MGHDK, CDR2 SYGVNS. Trimming removed 5 bases from V and 8 bases from J, with 15 bases in between. In nucleotides, the CDR3 is TGTGCCAGCAGTTCCCCCCCGGGGCAGGAAGCTTTCTTT. It codes for CASSSPPGQEAFF. Using reference TRBV25-1 and TRBJ1-1 for the parts outside the CDR3, the full variable domain is EADIYQTPRYLVIGTGKKITLECSQTMGHDKMYWYQQDPGMELHLIHYSYGVNSTEKGDLSSESTVSRIRTEHFPLTLESARPSHTSQYLCASSSPPGQEAFFGQGTRLTVV.

This clonotype was detected many times. The rearrangement links TRBV14 to TRBJ2-7; 8 bases agree with TRBD1. The CDR3 extends over 15 amino acids. V shed 0 bases and J 5 bases; nucleotides not matched to a gene: 6. Germline V gene sequence: CDR1 SGHDN, CDR2 FVKESK. The chain's CDR3 is CASSQDVRGQNEQYF. CDR3 coding DNA: TGTGCCAGCAGCCAAGATGTCAGGGGGCAAAACGAGCAGTACTTC.

CDR3 in DNA: TGTGCCAGCAGTCGACAGAACTCCTACGAGCAGTACTTC. Translating it yields CASSRQNSYEQYF. The genes are TRBV25-1 and TRBJ2-7; weak D call: TRBD1 (5 bases). This CDR3 has 13 residues. With 5 bases removed from V and 0 bases from J, the gap between germline ends came to 8 bases. Germline CDR1 and CDR2: MGHDK and SYGVNS.

The genes are TRBV24-1 and TRBJ2-7, with 7 positions matching TRBD1. In germline, CDR1 is KGHDR, CDR2 SFDVKD. The CDR3 extends over 16 amino acids. V lost 4 bases, J lost 0 bases, and 8 bases stayed unmatched. The CDR3 is CATSDSGTEASYEQYF. CDR3 DNA: TGTGCCACCAGTGACTCCGGGACAGAGGCCTCCTACGAGCAGTACTTC.

This clonotype was observed a few times. V is TRBV4-2 and J is TRBJ2-2; 7 bases fit TRBD2. Per the germline V gene, CDR1 is LGHNA and CDR2 is YNFKEQ. This CDR3 is built from 16 residues. V shed 2 bases and J 5 bases; nucleotides not matched to a gene: 8. The chain's CDR3 is CASSQIGGSRTGELFF. The CDR3 nucleotides are TGTGCCAGCAGCCAAATCGGGGGGAGTCGGACCGGGGAGCTGTTTTTT.

CDR3 in DNA: TGCAGTGCTATATGGGGTCAGGGACGCGAGCAGTACGTC. This encodes CSAIWGQGREQYV. The chain is built from TRBV20-1 and TRBJ2-7; D is tentatively TRBD1 or TRBD2 (5 bases each). The V gene's germline CDR1 is DFQATT and CDR2 SNEGSKA (reference sequence). CDR3 length equals 13 residues. V lost 4 bases and J lost 6, with 16 bases in between.

The chain joins TRBV23-1 to TRBJ2-2; a weak D match, TRBD1 (6 bases). TRBV23-1 is noted as an ORF with a role that remains uncertain. The CDR3 covers 16 residues. V was clipped by 1 base and J by 0 bases, with 9 bases between them. The CDR3 spells CASSQYRTANTGELFF. As DNA, the CDR3 is TGCGCCAGCAGTCAATACAGGACAGCGAACACCGGGGAGCTGTTTTTT.

This clonotype was counted a few times. The chain recombines TRBV4-3 with TRBJ2-7; 9 positions agree with TRBD2. V shed 2 bases, J shed 2 bases, and the junction held 10 bases outside the gene matches. CDR3 size: 17 residues. Per germline, CDR1 LGHNA and CDR2 YSLEER. The CDR3 loop reads CASSQQTGTSPPYEQYF. As DNA, the CDR3 is TGCGCCAGCAGCCAACAAACCGGGACTAGCCCTCCCTACGAGCAGTACTTC.

The V call is TRBV13, the J call TRBJ1-2, with no clear D. The V and J ends lost 1 base and 9 bases respectively, with 15 bases between them. CDR3 size: 14 residues. The germline V gene encodes CDR1 PRHDT and CDR2 FYEKMQ (reference sequence). The CDR3 loop is CASSLEGSRSSYTF. CDR3 coding DNA: TGTGCCAGCAGCTTAGAGGGATCGAGGAGTAGCTACACCTTC.

This clonotype was detected a few times. V gene TRBV4-3 combines with J gene TRBJ2-3; D is ambiguous. Trimming shortened V by 1 base and J by 6 bases, and 8 bases separated the two germline ends. CDR1 is LGHNA and CDR2 is YSLEER in the germline V gene. This CDR3 comprises 13 residues. The DNA of the CDR3 is TGCGCCAGCAGCCAAGGGTACTTGGATACGCAGTATTTT. As protein: CASSQGYLDTQYF.

This clonotype was observed a few times. The gene calls are TRBV7-9 and TRBJ2-5, with D perhaps being TRBD1 or TRBD2 (5 bases each). The length of the CDR3 is 14 residues. Germline V lookup: CDR1 SEHNR, CDR2 FQNEAQ (reference sequence). The V end was cut by 6 bases, the J end by 7 bases, with 18 bases between. CDR3 residues: CASRGVGAYGTQYF. CDR3 DNA sequence: TGTGCCAGCAGAGGGGTCGGGGCTTACGGGACCCAGTACTTC.

In this sample, this clonotype turned up a few times. The rearrangement links TRBV6-5 to TRBJ2-1; 11 nucleotides agree with TRBD2. This CDR3 spans 15 amino acids. Germline CDR1 is MNHEY and CDR2 is SVGAGI. V shed 5 bases, J shed 4 bases, and the junction held 4 bases outside the gene matches. CDR3 amino acids: CASSLTSGDYNEQFF. The CDR3 DNA sequence: TGTGCCAGCAGTCTGACTAGCGGGGATTACAATGAGCAGTTCTTC.

The sample holds a few counts of this clonotype. The chain employs TRBV9 and TRBJ2-1, with 11 bases that match TRBD2. V lost 2 bases and J lost 6; bases outside the gene matches: 4. The V gene's germline CDR1 is SGDLS and CDR2 YYNGEE. This CDR3 region has 15 residues. The CDR3 sequence is CASSVLAGGINEQFF. CDR3 nucleotides: TGTGCCAGCAGCGTTCTAGCGGGAGGCATCAATGAGCAGTTCTTC.

This clonotype was seen more than once but under ten times. The V and J genes are TRBV6-6 and TRBJ2-5; D perhaps matches TRBD2 (5 bases). The germline V gene has CDR1 MNHNY and CDR2 SVGAGI (reference sequence). The V end was cut by 0 bases, the J end by 2 bases, with 13 bases between. The CDR3 is 16 residues long. CDR3 loop: CASSYSDGLMQETQYF. The CDR3, as DNA: TGTGCCAGCAGTTACTCAGACGGACTTATGCAAGAGACCCAGTACTTC.

The chain combines TRBV6-5 with TRBJ2-7, with TRBD1 matching 11 bases. Germline CDR1 MNHEY, CDR2 SVGAGI. V shed 6 bases, J shed 4 bases, and the junction held 5 bases outside the gene matches. The CDR3 is 14 amino acids. The CDR3 sequence is CASRTGQGAYEQYF. CDR3 nucleotide sequence: TGTGCCAGCAGGACCGGACAGGGGGCTTACGAGCAGTACTTC.

V is TRBV12-3 or TRBV12-4 and J is TRBJ2-1; D might be TRBD1 (5 bases). This CDR3 spans 14 amino acids. Trimming left V 2 bases short and J 10 bases short, with 15 bases between. This CDR3 is CASSLLTDSYEQFF. DNA for the CDR3: TGTGCCAGCAGTTTACTGACAGATTCTTACGAGCAGTTCTTC.

V and J are TRBV5-1 and TRBJ2-3; D perhaps matches TRBD1 (6 bases). The CDR3 is 17 amino acids. Trimming took off 5 bases at V and 0 bases at J, with 19 bases between the two ends. The V gene's germline CDR1 is SGHRS and CDR2 YFSETQ. The CDR3 sequence: CASSSSFSGTSTDTQYF. The CDR3 nucleotides are TGCGCCAGCAGTTCTTCTTTCTCGGGGACAAGCACAGATACGCAGTATTTT. The whole variable domain, remainder taken from reference TRBV5-1 and TRBJ2-3, is KAGVTQTPRYLIKTRGQQVTLSCSPISGHRSVSWYQQTPGQGLQFLFEYFSETQRNKGNFPGRFSGRQFSNSRSEMNVSTLELGDSALYLCASSSSFSGTSTDTQYFGPGTRLTVL.

This clonotype was picked up a small number of times. The chain has TRBV29-1 and TRBJ2-7; TRBD1 might be the D (6 bases). The ends were cut back, 1 base at V and 1 base at J, with 14 bases in the middle. There are 15 residues in the CDR3. Germline loops: CDR1 SQVTM, CDR2 ANQGSEA. For the CDR3, the DNA is TGCAGCGTTGAAGCTCTACTCAGGGGTTCCTACGAGCAGTACTTC. Amino acid sequence: CSVEALLRGSYEQYF.